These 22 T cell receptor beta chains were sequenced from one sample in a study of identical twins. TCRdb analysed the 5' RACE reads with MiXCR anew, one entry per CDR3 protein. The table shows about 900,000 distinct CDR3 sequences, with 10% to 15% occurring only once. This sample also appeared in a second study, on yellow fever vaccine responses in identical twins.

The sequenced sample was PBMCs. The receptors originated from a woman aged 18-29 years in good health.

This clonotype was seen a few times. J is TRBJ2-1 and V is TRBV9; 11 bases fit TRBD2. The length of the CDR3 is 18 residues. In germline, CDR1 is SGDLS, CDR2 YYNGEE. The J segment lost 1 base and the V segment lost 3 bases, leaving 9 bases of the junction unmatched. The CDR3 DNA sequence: TGTGCCAGCAGCGCCAGACTAGCGGGATTACGGTCCTACAATGAGCAGTTCTTC. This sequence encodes CASSARLAGLRSYNEQFF. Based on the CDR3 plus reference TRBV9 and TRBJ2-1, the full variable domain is DSGVTQTPKHLITATGQRVTLRCSPRSGDLSVYWYQQSLDQGLQFLIQYYNGEERAKGNILERFSAQQFPDLHSELNLSSLELGDSALYFCASSARLAGLRSYNEQFFGPGTRLTVL.

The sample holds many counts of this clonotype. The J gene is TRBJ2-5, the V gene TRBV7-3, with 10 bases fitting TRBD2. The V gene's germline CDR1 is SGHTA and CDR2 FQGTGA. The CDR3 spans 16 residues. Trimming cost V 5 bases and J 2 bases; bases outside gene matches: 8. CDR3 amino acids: CASSEAGGPKQETQYF. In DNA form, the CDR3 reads TGTGCCAGCAGCGAAGCGGGAGGGCCCAAACAAGAGACCCAGTACTTC.

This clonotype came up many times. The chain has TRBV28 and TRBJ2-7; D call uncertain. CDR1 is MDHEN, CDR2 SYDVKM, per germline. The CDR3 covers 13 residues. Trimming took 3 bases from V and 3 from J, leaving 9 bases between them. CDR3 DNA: TGTGCCAGCAGTTTGGGCAGACACTACGAGCAGTACGTC. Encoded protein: CASSLGRHYEQYV.

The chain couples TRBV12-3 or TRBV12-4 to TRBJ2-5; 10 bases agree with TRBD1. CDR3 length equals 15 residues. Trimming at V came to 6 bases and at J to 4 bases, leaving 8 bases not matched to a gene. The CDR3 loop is CASSPTGGAPETQYF. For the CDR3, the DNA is TGTGCCAGCAGCCCGACAGGGGGCGCCCCAGAGACCCAGTACTTC.

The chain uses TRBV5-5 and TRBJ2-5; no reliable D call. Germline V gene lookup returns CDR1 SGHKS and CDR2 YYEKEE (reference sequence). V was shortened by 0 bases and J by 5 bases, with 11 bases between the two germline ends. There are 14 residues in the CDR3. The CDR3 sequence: CASSLATSRETQYF. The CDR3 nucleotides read TGTGCCAGCAGCTTGGCAACTTCCCGGGAGACCCAGTACTTC.

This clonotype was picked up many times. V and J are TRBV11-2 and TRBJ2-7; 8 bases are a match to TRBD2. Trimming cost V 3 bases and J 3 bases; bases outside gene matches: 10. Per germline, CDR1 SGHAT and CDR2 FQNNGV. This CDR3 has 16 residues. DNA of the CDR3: TGTGCCAGCAGCTTTGAGGGTCCTAGCGGGCTCTACGAGCAGTACTTC. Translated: CASSFEGPSGLYEQYF.

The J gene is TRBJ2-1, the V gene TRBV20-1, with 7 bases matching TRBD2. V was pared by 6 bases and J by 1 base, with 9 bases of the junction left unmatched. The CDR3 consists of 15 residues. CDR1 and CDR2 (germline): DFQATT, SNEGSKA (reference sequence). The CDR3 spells CSAPSQRGSYNEQFF. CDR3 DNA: TGCAGTGCACCTAGCCAGCGGGGATCCTACAATGAGCAGTTCTTC.

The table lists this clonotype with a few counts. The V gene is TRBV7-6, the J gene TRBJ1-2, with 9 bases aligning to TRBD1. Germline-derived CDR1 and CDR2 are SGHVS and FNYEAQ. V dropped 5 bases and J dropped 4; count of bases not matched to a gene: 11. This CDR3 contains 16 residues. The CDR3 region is CASSAGGTGNTYGYTF. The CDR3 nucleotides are TGTGCCAGCAGCGCAGGGGGGACAGGGAACACCTATGGCTACACCTTC.

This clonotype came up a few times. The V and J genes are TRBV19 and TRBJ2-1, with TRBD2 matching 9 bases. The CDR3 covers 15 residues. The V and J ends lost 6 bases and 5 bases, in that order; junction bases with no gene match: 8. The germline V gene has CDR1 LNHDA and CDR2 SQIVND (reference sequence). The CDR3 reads CASRITSGSHNEQFF. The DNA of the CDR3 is TGTGCCAGTAGGATAACTAGCGGGTCTCACAATGAGCAGTTCTTC. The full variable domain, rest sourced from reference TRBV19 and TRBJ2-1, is DGGITQSPKYLFRKEGQNVTLSCEQNLNHDAMYWYRQDPGQGLRLIYYSQIVNDFQKGDIAEGYSVSREKKESFPLTVTSAQKNPTAFYLCASRITSGSHNEQFFGPGTRLTVL.

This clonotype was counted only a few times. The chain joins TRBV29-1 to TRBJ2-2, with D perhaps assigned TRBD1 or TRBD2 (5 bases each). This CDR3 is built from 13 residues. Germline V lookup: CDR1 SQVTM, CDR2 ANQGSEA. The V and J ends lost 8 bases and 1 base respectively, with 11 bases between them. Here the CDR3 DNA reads TGCAGCCACCGGGGCAGGAACACCGGGGAGCTGTTTTTT. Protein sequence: CSHRGRNTGELFF.

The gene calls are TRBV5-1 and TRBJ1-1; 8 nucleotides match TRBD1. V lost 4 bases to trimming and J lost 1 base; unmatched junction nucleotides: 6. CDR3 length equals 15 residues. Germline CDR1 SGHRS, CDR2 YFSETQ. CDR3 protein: CASSPWTGWNTEAFF. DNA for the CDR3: TGCGCCAGCAGCCCCTGGACAGGGTGGAACACTGAAGCTTTCTTT.

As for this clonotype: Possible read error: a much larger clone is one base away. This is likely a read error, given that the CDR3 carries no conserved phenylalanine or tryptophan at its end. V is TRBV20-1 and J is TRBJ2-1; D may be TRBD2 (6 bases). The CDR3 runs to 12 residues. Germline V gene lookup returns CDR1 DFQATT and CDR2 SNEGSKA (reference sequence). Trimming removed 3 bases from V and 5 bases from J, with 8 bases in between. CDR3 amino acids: CSARGLNNEQFL. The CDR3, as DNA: TGCAGTGCTAGGGGACTGAACAATGAGCAGTTCTTA.

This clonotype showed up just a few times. CDR3: CASSQRTSGKETQYF. DNA for the CDR3: TGTGCCAGCAGCCAACGGACTAGCGGGAAAGAGACCCAGTACTTC. This chain joins TRBV3-1 and TRBJ2-5; 12 bases agree with TRBD2. V shed 2 bases, J shed 3 bases, and the junction held 1 base outside the gene matches. Germline assignment: CDR1 LGHDT and CDR2 YNNKEL (reference sequence). The CDR3 covers 15 residues.

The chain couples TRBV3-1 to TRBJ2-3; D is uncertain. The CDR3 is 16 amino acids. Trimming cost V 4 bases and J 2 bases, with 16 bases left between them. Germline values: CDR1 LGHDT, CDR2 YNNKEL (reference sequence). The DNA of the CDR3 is TGTGCCAGCAGCCGACCTGGGCAACCAAACACAGATACGCAGTATTTT. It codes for CASSRPGQPNTDTQYF.

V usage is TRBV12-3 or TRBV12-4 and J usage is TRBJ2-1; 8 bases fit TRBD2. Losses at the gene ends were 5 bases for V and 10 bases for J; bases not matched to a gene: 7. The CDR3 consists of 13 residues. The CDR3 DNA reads TGTGCCAGCAGTAGCGGGGGCCCCAAGGAGCAGTTCTTC. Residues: CASSSGGPKEQFF.

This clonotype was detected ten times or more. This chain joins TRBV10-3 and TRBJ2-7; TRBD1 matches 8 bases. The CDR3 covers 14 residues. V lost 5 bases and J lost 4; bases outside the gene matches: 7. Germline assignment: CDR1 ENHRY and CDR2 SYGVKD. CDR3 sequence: CAISSGTGLYEQYF. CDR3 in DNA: TGTGCCATCAGTTCCGGGACAGGCTTGTACGAGCAGTACTTC.

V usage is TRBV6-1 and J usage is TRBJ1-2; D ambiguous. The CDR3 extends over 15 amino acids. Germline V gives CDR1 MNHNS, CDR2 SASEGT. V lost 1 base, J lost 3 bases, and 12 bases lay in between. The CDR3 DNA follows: TGTGCCAGCAGTGAAGTACTGGGGTCGCACTATGGCTACACCTTC. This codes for CASSEVLGSHYGYTF.

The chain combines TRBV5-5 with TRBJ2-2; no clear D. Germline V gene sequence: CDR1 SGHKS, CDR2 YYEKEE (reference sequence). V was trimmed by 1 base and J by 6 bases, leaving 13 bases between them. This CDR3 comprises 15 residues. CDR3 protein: CASSLSIVTPGELFF. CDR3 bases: TGTGCCAGCAGCTTGTCCATCGTGACCCCCGGGGAGCTGTTTTTT.

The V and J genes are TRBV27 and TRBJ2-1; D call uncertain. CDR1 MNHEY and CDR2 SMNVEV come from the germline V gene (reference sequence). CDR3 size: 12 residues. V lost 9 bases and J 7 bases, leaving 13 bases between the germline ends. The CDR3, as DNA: TGTGCCAGTACGACACGGAGTAATGAGCAGTTCTTC. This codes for CASTTRSNEQFF.

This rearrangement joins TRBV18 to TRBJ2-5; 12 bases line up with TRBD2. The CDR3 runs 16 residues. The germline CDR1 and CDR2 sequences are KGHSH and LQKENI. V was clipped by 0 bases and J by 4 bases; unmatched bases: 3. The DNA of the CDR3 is TGTGCCAGCTCACCACCGACTAGCGGGAGAGGAGAGACCCAGTACTTC. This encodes CASSPPTSGRGETQYF.

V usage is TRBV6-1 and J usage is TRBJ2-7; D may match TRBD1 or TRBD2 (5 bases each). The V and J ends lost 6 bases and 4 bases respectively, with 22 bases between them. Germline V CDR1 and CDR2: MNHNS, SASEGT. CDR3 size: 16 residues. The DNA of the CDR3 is TGTGCCAGCAGACCCGGGGCTGCCTTTCTATCTTACGAGCAGTACTTC. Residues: CASRPGAAFLSYEQYF.

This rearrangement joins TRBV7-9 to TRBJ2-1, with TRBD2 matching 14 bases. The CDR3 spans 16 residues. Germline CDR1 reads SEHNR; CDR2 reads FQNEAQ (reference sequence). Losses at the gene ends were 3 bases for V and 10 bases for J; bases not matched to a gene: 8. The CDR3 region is CASSLARTSGGIEQFF. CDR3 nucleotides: TGTGCCAGCAGCTTGGCAAGGACTAGCGGGGGGATAGAGCAGTTCTTC.